This T cell receptor (beta chain) is from a study of shared clonotypes between healthy human individuals. The method was immunoSEQ multiplex PCR; TCRdb's version includes in-frame clones alone and lacks a portion of them. The table records some 1 million clones, roughly 80% of them present only once. The ends were cut back, 0 bases at V and 7 bases at J, with 8 bases in the middle. This CDR3 has 13 residues. Germline V gives CDR1 SNHLY, CDR2 FYNNEI. The chain joins TRBV2 to TRBJ2-3, with D perhaps TRBD1 (6 bases). The clonotype was recovered from a man aged 18 to 30 in good health. The sample consisted of memory CD4+ T cells sorted from blood. Stated subset: CD45RA-negative fraction. In DNA form, the CDR3 reads TGTGCCAGCAGTGAAGCAAGGGGGAATACGCAGTATTTT. Amino acids: CASSEARGNTQYF.